These T cell receptor beta chains were read from a single sample in a study of post-analysis software for immune sequencing data. Using its own MiXCR run on the PCR reads, TCRdb lists one record per CDR3 protein. This table holds about 200,000 distinct CDR3 sequences, 25% to 35% found once. Sequenced input: blood. The receptors here all came from a girl between 2 and 17 years old with multiple sclerosis. Both conserved end residues are part of each CDR3. The D gene is left open where the match is weak. Size is stated for part of the rows, as once, few or many counts, or as a class when the clone is expanded.

j_gene: TRBJ1-2
d_gene: TRBD1
v_gene: TRBV3-1
abundance: NA
CDR3aa: CASSQTGTGLYDYTF
CDR3nt: TGTGCCAGCAGCCAAACCGGGACAGGGTTATATGACTACACCTTC

j_gene: TRBJ2-7
d_gene: NA
v_gene: TRBV2
abundance: few
CDR3aa: CASSVDSSYEQYF
CDR3nt: TGTGCCAGCAGTGTGGACAGTTCCTACGAGCAGTACTTC

j_gene: TRBJ1-6
d_gene: TRBD1
v_gene: TRBV7-8
abundance: NA
CDR3aa: CASSGGTGKQSSPLHF
CDR3nt: TGTGCCAGCAGCGGGGGGACAGGAAAACAGAGTTCACCCCTCCACTTT

j_gene: TRBJ2-5
d_gene: NA
v_gene: TRBV5-1
abundance: few
CDR3aa: CASSFGSQGTQYF
CDR3nt: TGCGCCAGCAGCTTTGGTAGCCAAGGGACCCAGTACTTC

j_gene: TRBJ2-5
d_gene: TRBD1
v_gene: TRBV5-1
abundance: NA
CDR3aa: CASSPGTGEDKQYF
CDR3nt: TGCGCCAGCAGCCCTGGGACAGGTGAAGACAAGCAGTACTTC

j_gene: TRBJ2-3
d_gene: TRBD2
v_gene: TRBV29-1
abundance: many
CDR3aa: CSATSLVVSDTQYF
CDR3nt: TGCAGCGCGACTAGCCTGGTGGTCTCAGATACGCAGTATTTT

j_gene: TRBJ2-3
d_gene: TRBD2
v_gene: TRBV7-2
abundance: many
CDR3aa: CASSLPLRLARPGVRGDTQYF
CDR3nt: TGTGCCAGCAGCTTACCTCTTAGACTAGCGCGACCCGGCGTTAGGGGAGATACGCAGTATTTT

j_gene: TRBJ2-1
d_gene: NA
v_gene: TRBV7-9
abundance: NA
CDR3aa: CASSSGPPRNGQFF
CDR3nt: TGTGCCAGCAGTTCGGGACCACCAAGGAATGGGCAGTTCTTC

j_gene: TRBJ2-1
d_gene: NA
v_gene: TRBV20-1
abundance: few
CDR3aa: CSARGSSGYNEQFF
CDR3nt: TGCAGTGCTAGAGGCTCAAGCGGGTACAATGAGCAGTTCTTC

j_gene: TRBJ1-4
d_gene: TRBD1
v_gene: TRBV12-3/TRBV12-4
abundance: few
CDR3aa: CASSTKTGGINEKLFF
CDR3nt: TGTGCCAGCAGTACCAAAACAGGGGGCATTAATGAAAAACTGTTTTTT

j_gene: TRBJ2-1
d_gene: NA
v_gene: TRBV5-1
abundance: many
CDR3aa: CASSRGPAGDSYNEQFF
CDR3nt: TGCGCCAGCAGCCGTGGCCCAGCAGGGGACTCCTACAATGAGCAGTTCTTC

j_gene: TRBJ2-7
d_gene: TRBD1
v_gene: TRBV11-2
abundance: few
CDR3aa: CASSIDLGTGTFEQYF
CDR3nt: TGTGCCAGCAGCATTGACCTCGGGACAGGGACCTTCGAGCAGTACTTC

j_gene: TRBJ2-2
d_gene: TRBD1
v_gene: TRBV29-1
abundance: NA
CDR3aa: CSVGGQGLAGELFF
CDR3nt: TGCAGCGTTGGGGGACAGGGCCTAGCCGGGGAGCTGTTTTTT

j_gene: TRBJ1-2
d_gene: TRBD1
v_gene: TRBV5-1
abundance: many
CDR3aa: CASSPDDRGGYGYTF
CDR3nt: TGCGCCAGCAGCCCGGATGACAGGGGGGGCTATGGCTACACCTTC

j_gene: TRBJ2-7
d_gene: NA
v_gene: TRBV28
abundance: many
CDR3aa: CASRQGGDSYEQYF
CDR3nt: TGTGCCAGCAGGCAGGGGGGGGACTCCTACGAGCAGTACTTC

j_gene: TRBJ2-5
d_gene: NA
v_gene: TRBV15
abundance: many
CDR3aa: CATSRDSPSPQETQYF
CDR3nt: TGTGCCACCAGCAGAGATTCCCCCTCACCTCAAGAGACCCAGTACTTC

j_gene: TRBJ2-1
d_gene: NA
v_gene: TRBV5-1
abundance: few
CDR3aa: CASSFTSPEGEQFF
CDR3nt: TGCGCCAGCAGCTTCACTAGCCCTGAGGGCGAGCAGTTCTTC